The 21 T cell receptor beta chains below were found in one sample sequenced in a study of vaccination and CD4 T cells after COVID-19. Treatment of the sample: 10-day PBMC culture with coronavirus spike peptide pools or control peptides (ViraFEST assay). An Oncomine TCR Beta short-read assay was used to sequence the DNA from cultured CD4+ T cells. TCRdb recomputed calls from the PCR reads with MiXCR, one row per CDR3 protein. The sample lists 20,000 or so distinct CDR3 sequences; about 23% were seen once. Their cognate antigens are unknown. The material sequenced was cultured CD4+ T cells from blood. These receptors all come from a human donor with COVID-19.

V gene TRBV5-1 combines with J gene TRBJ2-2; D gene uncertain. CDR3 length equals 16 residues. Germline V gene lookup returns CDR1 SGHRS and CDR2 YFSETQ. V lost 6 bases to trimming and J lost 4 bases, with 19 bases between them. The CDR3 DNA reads TGCGCCAGCACTGAACCGAGATCCTCGAGCACCGGGGAGCTGTTTTTT. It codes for CASTEPRSSSTGELFF. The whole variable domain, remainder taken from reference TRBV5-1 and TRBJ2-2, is KAGVTQTPRYLIKTRGQQVTLSCSPISGHRSVSWYQQTPGQGLQFLFEYFSETQRNKGNFPGRFSGRQFSNSRSEMNVSTLELGDSALYLCASTEPRSSSTGELFFGEGSRLTVL.

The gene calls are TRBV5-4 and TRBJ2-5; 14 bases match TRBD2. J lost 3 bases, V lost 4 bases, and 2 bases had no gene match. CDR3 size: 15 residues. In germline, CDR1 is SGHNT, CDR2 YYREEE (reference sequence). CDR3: CASSTGLAGEETQYF. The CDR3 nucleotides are TGTGCCAGCAGCACGGGACTAGCGGGGGAAGAGACCCAGTACTTC. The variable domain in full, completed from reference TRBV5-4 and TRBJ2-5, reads ETGVTQSPTHLIKTRGQQVTLRCSSQSGHNTVSWYQQALGQGPQFIFQYYREEENGRGNFPPRFSGLQFPNYSSELNVNALELDDSALYLCASSTGLAGEETQYFGPGTRLLVL.

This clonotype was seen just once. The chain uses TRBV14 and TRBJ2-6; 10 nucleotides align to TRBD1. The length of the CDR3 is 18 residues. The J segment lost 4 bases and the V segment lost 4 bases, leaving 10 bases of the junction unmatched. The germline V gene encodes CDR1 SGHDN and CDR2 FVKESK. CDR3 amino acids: CASSPPLRQGAGANVLTF. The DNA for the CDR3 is TGTGCCAGCAGCCCTCCCCTCAGACAGGGGGCCGGGGCCAACGTCCTGACTTTC.

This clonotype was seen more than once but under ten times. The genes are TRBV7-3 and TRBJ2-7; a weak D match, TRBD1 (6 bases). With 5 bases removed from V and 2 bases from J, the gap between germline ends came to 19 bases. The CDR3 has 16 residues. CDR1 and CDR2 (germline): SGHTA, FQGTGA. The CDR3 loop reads CASSATPGQSAYEQYF. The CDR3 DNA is TGTGCCAGCAGCGCCACCCCCGGACAGTCTGCCTACGAGCAGTACTTC.

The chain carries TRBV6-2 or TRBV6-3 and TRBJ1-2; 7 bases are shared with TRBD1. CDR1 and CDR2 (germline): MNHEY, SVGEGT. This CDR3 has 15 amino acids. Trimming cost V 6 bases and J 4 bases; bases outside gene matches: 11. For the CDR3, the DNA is TGTGCCAGCAGGCTACCATTGACAGGGATCTATGGCTACACCTTC. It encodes CASRLPLTGIYGYTF.

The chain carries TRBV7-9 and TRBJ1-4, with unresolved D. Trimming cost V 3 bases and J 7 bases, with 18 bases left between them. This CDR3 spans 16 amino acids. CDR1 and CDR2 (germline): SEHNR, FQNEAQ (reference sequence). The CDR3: CASSLGAGLNGEKLFF. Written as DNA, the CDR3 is TGTGCCAGCAGCTTGGGTGCGGGTCTAAATGGTGAAAAACTGTTTTTT.

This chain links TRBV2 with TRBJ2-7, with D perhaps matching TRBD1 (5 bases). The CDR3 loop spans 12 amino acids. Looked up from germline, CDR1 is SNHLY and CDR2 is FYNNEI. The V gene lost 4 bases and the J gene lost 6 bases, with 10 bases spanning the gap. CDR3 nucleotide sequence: TGTGCCAGCAGTGGACTCAGGGCCGAGCAGTACTTC. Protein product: CASSGLRAEQYF.

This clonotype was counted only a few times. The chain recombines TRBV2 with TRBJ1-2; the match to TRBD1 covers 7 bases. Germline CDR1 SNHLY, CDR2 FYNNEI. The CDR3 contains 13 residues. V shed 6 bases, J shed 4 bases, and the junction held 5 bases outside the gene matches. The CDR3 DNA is TGTGCCAGCAGGGACGACAGGGCCTATGGCTACACCTTC. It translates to CASRDDRAYGYTF.

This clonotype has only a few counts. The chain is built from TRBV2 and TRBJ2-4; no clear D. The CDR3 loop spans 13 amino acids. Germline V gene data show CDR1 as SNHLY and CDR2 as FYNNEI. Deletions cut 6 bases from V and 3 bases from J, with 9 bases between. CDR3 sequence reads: CASRSPDKNIQYF. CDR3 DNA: TGTGCCAGCAGAAGCCCAGACAAAAACATTCAGTACTTC.

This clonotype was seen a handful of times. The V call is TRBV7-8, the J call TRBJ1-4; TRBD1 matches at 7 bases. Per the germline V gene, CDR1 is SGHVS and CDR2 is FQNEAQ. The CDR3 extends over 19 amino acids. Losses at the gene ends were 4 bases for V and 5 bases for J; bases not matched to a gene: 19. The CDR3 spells CASSSTNRGVMRWNEKLFF. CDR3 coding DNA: TGTGCCAGCAGCTCAACCAACAGGGGTGTGATGAGGTGGAATGAAAAACTGTTTTTT.

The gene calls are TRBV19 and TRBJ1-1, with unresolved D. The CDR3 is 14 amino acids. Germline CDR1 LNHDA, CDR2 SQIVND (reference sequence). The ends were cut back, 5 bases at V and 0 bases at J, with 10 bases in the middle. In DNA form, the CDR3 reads TGTGCCAGTAGTCCCCCCAGCATGAACACTGAAGCTTTCTTT. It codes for CASSPPSMNTEAFF.

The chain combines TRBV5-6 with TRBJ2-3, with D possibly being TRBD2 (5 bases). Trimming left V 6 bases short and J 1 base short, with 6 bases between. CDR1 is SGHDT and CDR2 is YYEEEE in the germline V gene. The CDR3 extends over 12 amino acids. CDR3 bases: TGTGCCAGCACCGGGGGCACAGATACGCAGTATTTT. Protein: CASTGGTDTQYF.

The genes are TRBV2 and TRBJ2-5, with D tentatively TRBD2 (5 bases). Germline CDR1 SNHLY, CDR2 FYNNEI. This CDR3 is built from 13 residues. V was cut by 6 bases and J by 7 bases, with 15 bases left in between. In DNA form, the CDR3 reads TGTGCCAGCAGGCCCACACCACGGGGGACCCAGTACTTC. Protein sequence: CASRPTPRGTQYF. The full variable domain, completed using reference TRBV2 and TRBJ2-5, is EPEVTQTPSHQVTQMGQEVILRCVPISNHLYFYWYRQILGQKVEFLVSFYNNEISEKSEIFDDQFSVERPDGSNFTLKIRSTKLEDSAMYFCASRPTPRGTQYFGPGTRLLVL.

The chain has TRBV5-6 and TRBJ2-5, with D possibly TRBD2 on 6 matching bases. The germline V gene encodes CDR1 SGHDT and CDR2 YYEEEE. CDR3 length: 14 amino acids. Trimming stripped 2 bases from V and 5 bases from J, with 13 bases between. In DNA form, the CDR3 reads TGTGCCAGCAGCTTTGTGATCGCGGGGGAGACCCAGTACTTC. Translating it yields CASSFVIAGETQYF.

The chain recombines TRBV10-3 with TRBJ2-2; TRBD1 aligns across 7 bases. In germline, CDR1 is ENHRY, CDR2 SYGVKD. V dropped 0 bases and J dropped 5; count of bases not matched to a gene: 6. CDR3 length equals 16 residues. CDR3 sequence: CAISESGTGVTGELFF. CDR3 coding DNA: TGTGCCATCAGTGAGTCGGGTACAGGGGTAACCGGGGAGCTGTTTTTT.

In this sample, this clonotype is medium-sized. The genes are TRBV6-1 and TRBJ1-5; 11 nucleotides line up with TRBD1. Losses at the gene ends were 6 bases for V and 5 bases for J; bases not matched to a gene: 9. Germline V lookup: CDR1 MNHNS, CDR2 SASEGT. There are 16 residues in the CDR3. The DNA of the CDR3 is TGTGCCAGCAGCCTACTGGGACAGGGGGGAGATCAGCCCCAGCATTTT. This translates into CASSLLGQGGDQPQHF.

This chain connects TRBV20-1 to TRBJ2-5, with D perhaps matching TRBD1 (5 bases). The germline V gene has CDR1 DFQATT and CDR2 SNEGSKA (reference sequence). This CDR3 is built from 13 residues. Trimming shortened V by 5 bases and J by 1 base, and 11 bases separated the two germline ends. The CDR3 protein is CSASGFLQETQYF. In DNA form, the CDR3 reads TGCAGTGCTTCAGGGTTCCTCCAAGAGACCCAGTACTTC.

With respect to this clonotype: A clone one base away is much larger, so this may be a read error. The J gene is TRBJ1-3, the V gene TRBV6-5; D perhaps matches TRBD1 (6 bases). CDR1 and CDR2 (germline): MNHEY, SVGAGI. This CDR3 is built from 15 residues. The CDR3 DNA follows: TGTGCCAGCAGTTTACGGGGGACATATGGAAACACCGTATATTTT. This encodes CASSLRGTYGNTVYF.

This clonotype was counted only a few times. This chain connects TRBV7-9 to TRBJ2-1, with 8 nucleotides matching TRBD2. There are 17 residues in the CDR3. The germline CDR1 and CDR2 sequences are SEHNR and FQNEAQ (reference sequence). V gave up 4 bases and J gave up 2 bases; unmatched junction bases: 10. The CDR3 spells CASSSRPSGGTYNEQFF. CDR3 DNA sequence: TGTGCCAGCAGCTCCAGACCCAGCGGGGGAACCTACAATGAGCAGTTCTTC.

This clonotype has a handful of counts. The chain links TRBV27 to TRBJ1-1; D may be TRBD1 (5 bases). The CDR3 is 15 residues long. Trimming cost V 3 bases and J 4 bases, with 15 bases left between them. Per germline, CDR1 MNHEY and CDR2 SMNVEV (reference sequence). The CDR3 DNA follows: TGTGCCAGCAGTTTTCAGGGCAGAGCGAGCACTGAAGCTTTCTTT. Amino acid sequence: CASSFQGRASTEAFF.

DNA for the CDR3: TGTGCCATCAGTGCCCAGGAAAGAGGCACTGAAGCTTTCTTT. This gives the protein CAISAQERGTEAFF. The chain links TRBV10-3 to TRBJ1-1; no reliable D call. The CDR3 length is 14 residues. Germline V gene data show CDR1 as ENHRY and CDR2 as SYGVKD. V shed 4 bases and J shed 4 bases, with 13 bases lying between them.